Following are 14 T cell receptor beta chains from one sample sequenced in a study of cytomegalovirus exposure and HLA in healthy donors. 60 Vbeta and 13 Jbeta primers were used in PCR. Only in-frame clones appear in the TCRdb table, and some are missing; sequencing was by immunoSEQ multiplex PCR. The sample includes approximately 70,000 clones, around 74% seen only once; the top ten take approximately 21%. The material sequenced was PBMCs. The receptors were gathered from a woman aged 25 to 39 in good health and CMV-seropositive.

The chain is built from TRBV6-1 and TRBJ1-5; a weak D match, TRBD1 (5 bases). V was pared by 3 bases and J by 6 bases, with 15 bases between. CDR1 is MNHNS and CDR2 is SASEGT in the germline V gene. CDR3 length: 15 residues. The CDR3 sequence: CASSDPQGASQPQHF. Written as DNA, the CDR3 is TGTGCCAGCAGTGACCCTCAAGGGGCTAGTCAGCCCCAGCATTTT.

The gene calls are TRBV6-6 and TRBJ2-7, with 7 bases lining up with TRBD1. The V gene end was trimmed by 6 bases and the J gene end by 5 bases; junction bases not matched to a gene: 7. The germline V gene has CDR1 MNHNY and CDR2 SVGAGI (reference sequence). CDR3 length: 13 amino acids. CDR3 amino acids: CASSRDRGDEQYF. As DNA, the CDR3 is TGTGCCAGCAGCCGGGACAGAGGGGACGAGCAGTACTTC.

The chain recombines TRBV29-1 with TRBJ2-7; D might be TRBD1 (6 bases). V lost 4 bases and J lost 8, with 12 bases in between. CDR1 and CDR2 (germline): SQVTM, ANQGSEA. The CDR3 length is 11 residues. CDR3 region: CSVVLGTQQYF. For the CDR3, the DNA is TGCAGCGTTGTTTTGGGGACACAGCAGTACTTC.

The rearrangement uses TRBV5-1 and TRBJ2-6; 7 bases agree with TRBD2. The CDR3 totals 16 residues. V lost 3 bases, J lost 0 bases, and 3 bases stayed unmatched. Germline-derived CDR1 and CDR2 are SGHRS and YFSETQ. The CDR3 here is CASSSAGDSGANVLTF. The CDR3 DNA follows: TGCGCCAGCAGCTCCGCGGGGGACTCTGGGGCCAACGTCCTGACTTTC.

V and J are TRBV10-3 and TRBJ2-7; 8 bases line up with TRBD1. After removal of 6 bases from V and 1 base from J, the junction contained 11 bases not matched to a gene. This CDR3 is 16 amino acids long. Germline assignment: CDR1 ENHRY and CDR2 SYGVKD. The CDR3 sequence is CAIRGQGEYLSYEQYF. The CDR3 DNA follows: TGTGCCATCAGAGGACAGGGAGAGTACTTATCCTACGAGCAGTACTTC.

CDR3 bases: TGTGCCAGCAGCAGCGGGACAGGGCCTTGGCGGTATGGCTACACCTTC. It is translated as CASSSGTGPWRYGYTF. The chain employs TRBV5-4 and TRBJ1-2, with 9 nucleotides matching TRBD1. V lost 4 bases to trimming and J lost 5 bases; unmatched junction nucleotides: 12. CDR3 size: 16 residues. CDR1 is SGHNT and CDR2 is YYREEE in the germline V gene (reference sequence).

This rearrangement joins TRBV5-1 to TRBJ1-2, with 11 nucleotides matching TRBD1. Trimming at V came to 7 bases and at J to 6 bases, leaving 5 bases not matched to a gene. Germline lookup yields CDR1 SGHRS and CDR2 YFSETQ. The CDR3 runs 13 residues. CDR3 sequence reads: CASAGTGGNGYTF. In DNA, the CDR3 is TGCGCCAGCGCCGGGACAGGGGGAAATGGCTACACCTTC. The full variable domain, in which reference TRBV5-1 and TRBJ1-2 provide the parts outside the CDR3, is KAGVTQTPRYLIKTRGQQVTLSCSPISGHRSVSWYQQTPGQGLQFLFEYFSETQRNKGNFPGRFSGRQFSNSRSEMNVSTLELGDSALYLCASAGTGGNGYTFGSGTRLTVV.

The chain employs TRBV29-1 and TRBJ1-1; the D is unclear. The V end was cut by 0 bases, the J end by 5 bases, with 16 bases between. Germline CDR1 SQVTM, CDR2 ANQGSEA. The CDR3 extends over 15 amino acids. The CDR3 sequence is CSVEDPGFMRTEAFF. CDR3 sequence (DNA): TGCAGCGTTGAAGATCCGGGGTTTATGAGGACTGAAGCTTTCTTT.

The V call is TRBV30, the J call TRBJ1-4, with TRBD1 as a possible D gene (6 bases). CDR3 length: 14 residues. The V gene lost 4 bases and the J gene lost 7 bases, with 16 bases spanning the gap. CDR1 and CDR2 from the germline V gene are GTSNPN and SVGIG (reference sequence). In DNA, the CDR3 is TGTGCCTGGAATAAAGGGGGGGGCGCTGAAAAACTGTTTTTT. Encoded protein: CAWNKGGGAEKLFF.

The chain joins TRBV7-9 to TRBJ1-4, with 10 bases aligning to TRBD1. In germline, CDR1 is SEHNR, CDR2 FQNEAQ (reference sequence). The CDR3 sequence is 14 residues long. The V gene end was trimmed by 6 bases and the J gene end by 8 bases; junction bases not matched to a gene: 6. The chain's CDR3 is CASSRGTGVEKLFF. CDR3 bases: TGTGCCAGCAGTCGCGGGACAGGGGTCGAAAAACTGTTTTTT.

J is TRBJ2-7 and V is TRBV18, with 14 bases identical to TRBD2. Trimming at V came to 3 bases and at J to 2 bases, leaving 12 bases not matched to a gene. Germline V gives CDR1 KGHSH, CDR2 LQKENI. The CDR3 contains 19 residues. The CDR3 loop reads CASSPFRLTSGRDTYEQYF. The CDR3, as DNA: TGTGCCAGCTCACCCTTCCGTCTGACTAGCGGGAGGGATACCTACGAGCAGTACTTC.

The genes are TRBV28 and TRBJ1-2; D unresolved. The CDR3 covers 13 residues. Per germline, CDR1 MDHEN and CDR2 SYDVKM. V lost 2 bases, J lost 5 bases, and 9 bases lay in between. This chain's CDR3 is CASSLNPGYGYTF. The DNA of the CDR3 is TGTGCCAGCAGTTTAAATCCAGGATATGGCTACACCTTC.

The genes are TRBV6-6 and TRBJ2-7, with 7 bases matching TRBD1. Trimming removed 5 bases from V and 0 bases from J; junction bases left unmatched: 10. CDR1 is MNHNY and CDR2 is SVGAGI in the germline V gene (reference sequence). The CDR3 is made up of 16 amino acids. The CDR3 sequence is CASSTGRTGSSYEQYF. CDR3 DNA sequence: TGTGCCAGCAGTACCGGTAGGACAGGTTCCTCCTACGAGCAGTACTTC.

CDR3 residues: CASSQLSLTDTQYF. The CDR3 DNA follows: TGCGCCAGCAGCCAACTATCCCTCACAGATACGCAGTATTTT. This rearrangement joins TRBV4-1 to TRBJ2-3, with D unclear. This CDR3 is built from 14 residues. CDR1 and CDR2 (germline): MGHRA, YSYEKL. The germline V and J ends were trimmed by 2 bases and 2 bases, with 8 bases remaining between them.